Listed below are T cell receptor beta chains from one sample, sequenced in a study of cytomegalovirus exposure and HLA in healthy donors. This table comes from immunoSEQ multiplex PCR, and its TCRdb copy is limited to in-frame clones, with some not included. Of 310,000 or so clones listed, 70% to 90% are singletons. Sequenced material: PBMCs. The receptors derive from a woman under 30 in good health and CMV-seronegative. Each CDR3 is given with its conserved first and last residue. A D gene is named only where the DNA matches it firmly. The size of a clone is reported for some rows only, either as once, few or many, or as a class for expanded clones.

j_call v_call clone_size d_call cdr3_nt cdr3_aa
TRBJ1-2 TRBV6-5 once TRBD1 TGTGCCAGCAGACCGGGACAGGGGGGCGGCTACACCTTC CASRPGQGGGYTF
TRBJ2-2 TRBV14 - TRBD2 TGTGCCAGCAGCCAAGATAGCCCCGGGACTAGCACCGGGGAGCTGTTTTTT CASSQDSPGTSTGELFF
TRBJ2-7 TRBV6-6 - TRBD2 TGTGCCAGCAGTTACTCCGGGGGGGACTTTTCCTACGAGCAGTACTTC CASSYSGGDFSYEQYF
TRBJ2-7 TRBV19 - TRBD1 TGTGCCAGTAGTACGGGACAGGGCTACGAGCAGTACTTC CASSTGQGYEQYF
TRBJ1-5 TRBV11-2 - - TGTGCCAGCAGCGTAGGGACACCCGGAAATCAGCCCCAGCATTTT CASSVGTPGNQPQHF
TRBJ2-2 TRBV27 - - TGTGCCAGCACTAACACCGGGGAGCTGTTTTTT CASTNTGELFF
TRBJ2-3 TRBV5-1 - TRBD2 TGCGCCAGCAGCTTAGTAGCGGGGGGCCAAGCAGATACGCAGTATTTT CASSLVAGGQADTQYF
TRBJ1-2 TRBV30 - TRBD1 TGTGCCTGGTACGGACAGGCGAACTATGGCTACACCTTC CAWYGQANYGYTF
TRBJ2-1 TRBV19 - TRBD2 TGTGCCAGTAGTATTAGCGGGGGACCCTACAATGAGCAGTTCTTC CASSISGGPYNEQFF
TRBJ2-2 TRBV5-4 - TRBD2 TGTGCCAGCAGACAAGGACTAGCGGGGGGATTCAACACCGGGGAGCTGTTTTTT CASRQGLAGGFNTGELFF
TRBJ1-5 TRBV2 - - TGTGCCAGCAGTTTCCGGGGAAGGTCTAGCAATCAGCCCCAGCATTTT CASSFRGRSSNQPQHF
TRBJ2-1 TRBV6-8 once TRBD1 TGTGCCAGCAGCCACAGTTTTAGGGGGCCCCACAATGAGCAGTTCTTC CASSHSFRGPHNEQFF
TRBJ2-5 TRBV2 - - TGTGCCAGCAGTGACGCAGGTAGCCAAGAGACCCAGTACTTC CASSDAGSQETQYF
TRBJ1-1 TRBV29-1 - - TGCAGCGTGCGGGCCCTGAACACTGAAGCTTTCTTT CSVRALNTEAFF
TRBJ1-1 TRBV4-1 - TRBD1 TGCGCCAGCAGCCCGTGGACAGGCGAAGCTTTCTTT CASSPWTGEAFF
TRBJ2-7 TRBV5-8 - TRBD1 TGTGCCAGCAGCTTCCTCGCTGGGGCCGGGACAGGGTTCTCGTACGAGCAGTACTTC CASSFLAGAGTGFSYEQYF
TRBJ2-1 TRBV7-7 - - TGTGCCAGCAGCTTAGCCGGGACTAATGAGCAGTTCTTC CASSLAGTNEQFF
TRBJ1-5 TRBV6-1 - - TGTGCCAGCAGTGAAGCGTATAGCAATCAGCCCCAGCATTTT CASSEAYSNQPQHF
TRBJ2-2 TRBV5-7 - - TGTGCCAGCAGCTCGCGGCAGGGTGGCACCGGGGAGCTGTTTTTT CASSSRQGGTGELFF
TRBJ2-1 TRBV5-1 - - TGCGCCAGCAGCTTAGCGGCACGGGAGAGCTCCTACAATGAGCAGTTCTTC CASSLAARESSYNEQFF
TRBJ2-7 TRBV2 - - TGTGCCAGCAGTACATTTAATACAGGGGAGCAGTACTTC CASSTFNTGEQYF
TRBJ2-1 TRBV7-2 - - TGTGCCAGCAGCTTGAGAACCAATGAGCAGTTCTTC CASSLRTNEQFF
TRBJ2-7 TRBV6-1 - TRBD1 TGTGCCAGCACCTTGGCCGGGACAGGGCCCTACGAGCAGTACTTC CASTLAGTGPYEQYF
TRBJ2-7 TRBV11-2 once - TGTGCCAGCAGCTTCGCAGGGTCTTCCTACGAGCAGTACTTC CASSFAGSSYEQYF
TRBJ2-7 TRBV2 - - TGTGCCAGCAGTTATCTCAGCTCCTACGAGCAGTACTTC CASSYLSSYEQYF
TRBJ1-2 TRBV6-6 - TRBD1 TGTGCCAGCAGCCCGCGGGAGGGGGACAGGGGAAGTGGCTACACCTTC CASSPREGDRGSGYTF